What follows are 29 T cell receptor beta chains derived from one specimen sequenced in a study of technical replicates of blood from several donors. Sequenced by immunoSEQ multiplex PCR; TCRdb stores in-frame clones only, minus some. The sample has roughly 68,000 clones; around 86% are singletons. The material sequenced was PBMCs. All receptors derive from a human donor in good health. Some clones in this sample may be carry-over from other donors' samples.

This chain uses TRBV30 with TRBJ1-2; D is unresolved. The germline V gene has CDR1 GTSNPN and CDR2 SVGIG (reference sequence). CDR3 length: 13 amino acids. The germline V and J ends were trimmed by 1 base and 6 bases, with 12 bases remaining between them. CDR3 residues: CAWSEGLGDGYTF. As DNA, the CDR3 is TGTGCCTGGAGTGAGGGCCTCGGGGATGGCTACACCTTC.

The chain carries TRBV5-6 and TRBJ2-2; 11 nucleotides align to TRBD2. Per germline, CDR1 SGHDT and CDR2 YYEEEE. J lost 3 bases, V lost 5 bases, and 3 bases had no gene match. The CDR3 runs 15 residues. DNA for the CDR3: TGTGCCAGCAGAAAGGGACTAGCGGACACCGGGGAGCTGTTTTTT. It specifies CASRKGLADTGELFF.

The V and J genes are TRBV6-5 and TRBJ2-7; 7 bases map to TRBD1. The CDR3 length is 13 residues. V shed 7 bases and J 3 bases; nucleotides not matched to a gene: 6. Germline CDR1 reads MNHEY; CDR2 reads SVGAGI. The CDR3 DNA follows: TGTGCCAGCATGGGTGCAGGGGGCTACGAGCAGTACTTC. Translated: CASMGAGGYEQYF.

Written as DNA, the CDR3 is TGCGCCAGCAGCTTGGATAGGGGCGCGGGGACAGATACGCAGTATTTT. Its translation is CASSLDRGAGTDTQYF. The J gene is TRBJ2-3, the V gene TRBV5-1, with a weak D call TRBD2 (6 bases). Trimming removed 0 bases from V and 3 bases from J, with 14 bases in between. CDR1 is SGHRS and CDR2 is YFSETQ in the germline V gene. The CDR3 length is 16 residues.

The V and J genes are TRBV7-3 and TRBJ2-1, with TRBD2 matching 12 bases. Per the germline V gene, CDR1 is SGHTA and CDR2 is FQGTGA. With 1 base clipped from V and 12 bases from J, the junction kept 10 bases outside the gene matches. This CDR3 spans 16 amino acids. The CDR3 region is CASSLSGASGGAGQFF. CDR3 in DNA: TGTGCCAGCAGCTTAAGTGGGGCTAGCGGGGGGGCCGGGCAGTTCTTC.

The V and J genes are TRBV7-3 and TRBJ2-6, with 16 bases that match TRBD2. V dropped 1 base and J dropped 0; count of bases not matched to a gene: 6. The germline gives CDR1 SGHTA, CDR2 FQGTGA. This CDR3 comprises 21 residues. The CDR3 region is CASSLMGLAGGSASGANVLTF. The CDR3 DNA follows: TGTGCCAGCAGCTTAATGGGACTAGCGGGGGGGTCCGCCTCTGGGGCCAACGTCCTGACTTTC. The full variable domain, completed using reference TRBV7-3 and TRBJ2-6, is GAGVSQTPSNKVTEKGKYVELRCDPISGHTALYWYRQSLGQGPEFLIYFQGTGAADDSGLPNDRFFAVRPEGSVSTLKIQRTERGDSAVYLCASSLMGLAGGSASGANVLTFGAGSRLTVL.

The chain joins TRBV6-1 to TRBJ1-2; perhaps TRBD1 as D (5 bases). CDR1 is MNHNS and CDR2 is SASEGT in the germline V gene. V gave up 4 bases and J gave up 8 bases, with 14 bases separating them. The CDR3 has 13 amino acids. The CDR3 DNA sequence: TGTGCCAGCAGTGGGCTCGGGGGAGAGGGCTACACCTTC. Translated: CASSGLGGEGYTF.

The chain recombines TRBV2 with TRBJ1-2; possible D gene TRBD1, 6 bases. Looked up from germline, CDR1 is SNHLY and CDR2 is FYNNEI. CDR3 length equals 13 residues. Between the trimmed V and J ends, which lost 6 bases and 4 bases, there was a span of 12 bases. The DNA of the CDR3 is TGTGCCAGCAGCGAACAGGGAACCTATGGCTACACCTTC. This encodes CASSEQGTYGYTF.

This clone was seen just once. The chain employs TRBV30 and TRBJ2-7; the D gene is possibly TRBD1 (6 bases). The length of the CDR3 is 13 residues. V dropped 5 bases and J dropped 4 bases, with 15 bases sitting between them. The germline V gene has CDR1 GTSNPN and CDR2 SVGIG (reference sequence). CDR3: CAWAGLRGYEQYF. CDR3 DNA: TGTGCCTGGGCCGGGCTAAGGGGGTACGAGCAGTACTTC.

This clone was recorded a few times. The chain uses TRBV12-1 and TRBJ2-3; TRBD2 is taken as the D call from the table, unchecked against the DNA. TRBV12-1 is recorded as a pseudogene. This CDR3 region has 15 residues. DNA for the CDR3: TGTGCCAGCAGCCTTGGGTCCTGGAGTCCAGATACGCAGTATTTT. This translates into CASSLGSWSPDTQYF.

This clone occurred once. The genes are TRBV5-1 and TRBJ2-5, with D perhaps TRBD2 (5 bases). The V gene's germline CDR1 is SGHRS and CDR2 YFSETQ. This CDR3 contains 13 residues. Trimming took off 0 bases at V and 7 bases at J, with 10 bases between the two ends. CDR3 in amino acids: CASSLGLGGTQYF. The CDR3, as DNA: TGCGCCAGCAGCTTGGGCCTTGGAGGGACCCAGTACTTC.

The chain uses TRBV7-2 and TRBJ1-3; 7 bases are a match to TRBD1. This CDR3 is built from 16 residues. Germline V gene data show CDR1 as SGHTA and CDR2 as FQGNSA. V dropped 5 bases and J dropped 1; count of bases not matched to a gene: 8. CDR3 DNA sequence: TGTGCCAGCAGCCCGGACCCAGGGGGATCTGGAAACACCATATATTTT. Protein product: CASSPDPGGSGNTIYF. The whole variable domain, filled in from reference TRBV7-2 and TRBJ1-3, reads GAGVSQSPSNKVTEKGKDVELRCDPISGHTALYWYRQSLGQGLEFLIYFQGNSAPDKSGLPSDRFSAERTGGSVSTLTIQRTQQEDSAVYLCASSPDPGGSGNTIYFGEGSWLTVV.

The chain joins TRBV4-3 to TRBJ2-7, with D possibly being TRBD1 (5 bases). CDR3 length: 15 amino acids. The ends were cut back, 5 bases at V and 5 bases at J, with 19 bases in the middle. Germline V gene lookup returns CDR1 LGHNA and CDR2 YSLEER. In DNA, the CDR3 is TGCGCCAGCAGCGCAGACCCCAGGGCAGGGCACGAGCAGTACTTC. Amino acids: CASSADPRAGHEQYF.

The V gene is TRBV5-6, the J gene TRBJ2-7, with TRBD2 matching 7 bases. CDR1 SGHDT and CDR2 YYEEEE come from the germline V gene. V was pared by 0 bases and J by 3 bases, with 15 bases of the junction left unmatched. The CDR3 contains 18 residues. Here the CDR3 reads CASSLEKWAGRVGYEQYF. The CDR3 coding sequence is TGTGCCAGCAGCTTGGAGAAGTGGGCAGGGAGGGTCGGCTACGAGCAGTACTTC. Together with reference TRBV5-6 and TRBJ2-7, the CDR3 gives the full variable domain: DAGVTQSPTHLIKTRGQQVTLRCSPKSGHDTVSWYQQALGQGPQFIFQYYEEEERQRGNFPDRFSGHQFPNYSSELNVNALLLGDSALYLCASSLEKWAGRVGYEQYFGPGTRLTVT.

CDR3 DNA: TGTGCCAGCAGCGTTACCCCTAGCGGGGGTTACAATGAGCAGTTCTTC. This translates into CASSVTPSGGYNEQFF. The chain uses TRBV5-5 and TRBJ2-1; 10 bases are shared with TRBD2. The CDR3 spans 16 residues. The junction had 8 bases not matched to a gene; V was cut back by 4 bases and J by 4 bases. Germline lookup yields CDR1 SGHKS and CDR2 YYEKEE (reference sequence).

The chain links TRBV10-1 to TRBJ1-1; perhaps TRBD1 as D (6 bases). The CDR3 is 14 residues long. CDR1 and CDR2 from the germline V gene are WNHNN and SYGVQD (reference sequence). V was pared by 7 bases and J by 4 bases, with 16 bases between. The CDR3 DNA reads TGCGCCAGCACTACAGGGTTTGGGGGCACTGAAGCTTTCTTT. Translated, it gives CASTTGFGGTEAFF.

This chain connects TRBV7-2 to TRBJ2-7, with 9 bases lining up with TRBD2. The trim removed 2 bases at V and 2 bases at J, leaving 4 bases unmatched. Germline CDR1 is SGHTA and CDR2 is FQGNSA. The CDR3 has 15 residues. The CDR3 DNA is TGTGCCAGCAGCTTACTGACTAGCGGAACCTACGAGCAGTACTTC. It specifies CASSLLTSGTYEQYF.

This clone was observed many times. The rearrangement joins TRBV6-1 to TRBJ2-2; 11 bases match TRBD2. Trimming took 2 bases from V and 5 from J; bases not matched to a gene: 22. This CDR3 region has 22 residues. CDR1 is MNHNS, CDR2 SASEGT, per germline. CDR3 sequence reads: CASSERTRGMVAGGFGTGELFF. DNA for the CDR3: TGTGCCAGCAGTGAACGGACGAGGGGGATGGTAGCGGGGGGGTTTGGGACCGGGGAGCTGTTTTTT.

The rearrangement links TRBV4-1 to TRBJ2-3, with a possible D match to TRBD1 (5 bases). CDR1 and CDR2 from the germline V gene are MGHRA and YSYEKL. Trimming left V 0 bases short and J 2 bases short, with 9 bases between. The CDR3 length is 15 residues. CDR3 DNA sequence: TGCGCCAGCAGCCAAGAAGGGGCCTTCACAGATACGCAGTATTTT. Translating it yields CASSQEGAFTDTQYF.

J is TRBJ1-1 and V is TRBV10-3; 9 nucleotides line up with TRBD1. V gave up 6 bases and J gave up 4 bases; unmatched junction bases: 9. The CDR3 length is 15 residues. Germline CDR1 is ENHRY and CDR2 is SYGVKD. This CDR3 is CAISTHRGQSTEAFF. CDR3 nucleotide sequence: TGTGCCATCAGCACCCACAGGGGGCAGAGCACTGAAGCTTTCTTT.

This clone was counted only a few times. This chain uses TRBV10-3 with TRBJ2-1, with TRBD1 matching over 8 bases. Germline V gene sequence: CDR1 ENHRY, CDR2 SYGVKD. The CDR3 is 15 amino acids. V trimming: 2 bases; J trimming: 8 bases; junction bases outside the gene matches: 8. The CDR3 sequence: CAISEGQGIMDEQFF. CDR3 coding DNA: TGTGCCATCAGTGAGGGACAGGGCATTATGGATGAGCAGTTCTTC.

The chain joins TRBV11-2 to TRBJ1-6; weak D call: TRBD1 (6 bases). The CDR3 extends over 16 amino acids. V dropped 5 bases and J dropped 7 bases, with 18 bases sitting between them. CDR1 and CDR2 from the germline V gene are SGHAT and FQNNGV. The CDR3 sequence is CASSTRQVSRNSPLHF. CDR3 coding DNA: TGTGCCAGCAGCACCAGACAGGTTTCGAGGAATTCACCCCTCCACTTT.

V gene TRBV19 combines with J gene TRBJ2-1; 11 nucleotides match TRBD1. Germline V gives CDR1 LNHDA, CDR2 SQIVND (reference sequence). The CDR3 length is 16 residues. Trimming at V came to 3 bases and at J to 9 bases, leaving 10 bases not matched to a gene. For the CDR3, the DNA is TGTGCCAGTAGTATGAGGGGACAGGGGGACAGGGGTGAGCAGTTCTTC. Translation gives CASSMRGQGDRGEQFF. Supplemented by reference TRBV19 and TRBJ2-1, the full variable domain reads DGGITQSPKYLFRKEGQNVTLSCEQNLNHDAMYWYRQDPGQGLRLIYYSQIVNDFQKGDIAEGYSVSREKKESFPLTVTSAQKNPTAFYLCASSMRGQGDRGEQFFGPGTRLTVL.

V usage is TRBV5-1 and J usage is TRBJ1-6, with TRBD1 matching 9 bases. The V segment lost 0 bases and the J segment 10 bases; nucleotides outside the gene matches: 5. Germline V gene lookup returns CDR1 SGHRS and CDR2 YFSETQ. The CDR3 extends over 15 amino acids. The CDR3: CASSLAGTGRSPLHF. For the CDR3, the DNA is TGCGCCAGCAGCTTGGCCGGGACAGGGAGGTCACCCCTCCACTTT.

The chain couples TRBV7-8 to TRBJ1-6, with 9 positions matching TRBD1. With V trimmed by 5 bases and J by 12 bases, 11 bases remained unmatched. CDR3 length: 15 amino acids. Germline CDR1 SGHVS, CDR2 FQNEAQ. This chain's CDR3 is CASSTGTGPWVPLHF. The CDR3 DNA reads as TGTGCCAGCAGCACTGGGACAGGGCCCTGGGTACCCCTCCACTTT.

The CDR3 DNA follows: TGCGCCAGCAGATCGACTTTGGCCTCCTACGAGCAGTACTTC. Its protein is CASRSTLASYEQYF. V usage is TRBV4-1 and J usage is TRBJ2-7; no firm D call. The CDR3 runs 14 residues. Trimming took off 6 bases at V and 0 bases at J, with 12 bases between the two ends. The germline V gene has CDR1 MGHRA and CDR2 YSYEKL.

This chain links TRBV14 with TRBJ2-1; 9 bases fit TRBD1. V was pared by 4 bases and J by 5 bases, with 9 bases of the junction left unmatched. This CDR3 contains 16 residues. Germline CDR1 and CDR2: SGHDN and FVKESK. CDR3 nucleotide sequence: TGTGCCAGCAGCCGCATCGGGACAGGGTTCGACAATGAGCAGTTCTTC. Translated: CASSRIGTGFDNEQFF.

The chain recombines TRBV5-4 with TRBJ2-7; D gene ambiguous. Between the trimmed V and J ends, which lost 4 bases and 2 bases, there was a span of 10 bases. Looked up from germline, CDR1 is SGHNT and CDR2 is YYREEE (reference sequence). CDR3 length equals 13 residues. The CDR3 nucleotides are TGTGCCAGCAGCCTAGACCGAACCTACGAGCAGTACTTC. Protein product: CASSLDRTYEQYF. The variable domain in full, with the rest retrieved from reference TRBV5-4 and TRBJ2-7, is ETGVTQSPTHLIKTRGQQVTLRCSSQSGHNTVSWYQQALGQGPQFIFQYYREEENGRGNFPPRFSGLQFPNYSSELNVNALELDDSALYLCASSLDRTYEQYFGPGTRLTVT.

The CDR3 nucleotides read TGCGCCAGCAGCCAATACCAGCGGTTCACAGATACGCAGTATTTT. It yields the protein CASSQYQRFTDTQYF. The chain employs TRBV4-3 and TRBJ2-3, with D possibly matching TRBD2 (5 bases). The V end was cut by 2 bases, the J end by 2 bases, with 11 bases between. Germline V CDR1 and CDR2: LGHNA, YSLEER. This CDR3 region has 15 residues.